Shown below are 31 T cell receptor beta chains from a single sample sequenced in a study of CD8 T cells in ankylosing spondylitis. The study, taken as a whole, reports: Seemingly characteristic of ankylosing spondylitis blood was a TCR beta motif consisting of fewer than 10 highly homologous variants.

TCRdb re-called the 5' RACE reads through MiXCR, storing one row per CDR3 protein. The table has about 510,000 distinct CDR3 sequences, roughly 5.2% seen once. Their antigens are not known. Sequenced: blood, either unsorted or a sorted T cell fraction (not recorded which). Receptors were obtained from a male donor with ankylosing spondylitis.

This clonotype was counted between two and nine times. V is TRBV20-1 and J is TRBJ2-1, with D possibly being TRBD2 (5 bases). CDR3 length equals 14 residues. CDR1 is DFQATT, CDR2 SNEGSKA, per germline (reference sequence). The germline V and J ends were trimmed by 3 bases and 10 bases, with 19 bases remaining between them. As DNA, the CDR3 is TGCAGTGCTAGTGGTGGGAGCCCCGAAGCGGAGCAGTTCTTC. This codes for CSASGGSPEAEQFF.

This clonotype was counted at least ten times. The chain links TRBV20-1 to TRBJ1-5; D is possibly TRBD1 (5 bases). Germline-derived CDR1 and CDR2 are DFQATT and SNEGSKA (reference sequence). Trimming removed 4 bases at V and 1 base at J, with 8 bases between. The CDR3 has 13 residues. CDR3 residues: CSATQGSNQPQHF. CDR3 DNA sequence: TGCAGTGCTACCCAGGGAAGCAATCAGCCCCAGCATTTT.

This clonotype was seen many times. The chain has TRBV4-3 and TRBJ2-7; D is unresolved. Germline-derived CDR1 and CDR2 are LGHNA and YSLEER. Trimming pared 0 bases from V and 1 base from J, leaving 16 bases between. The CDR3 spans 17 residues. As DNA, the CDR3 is TGCGCCAGCAGCCAAGATTCATCAAACCCTGATTCCTACGAGCAGTACTTC. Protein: CASSQDSSNPDSYEQYF.

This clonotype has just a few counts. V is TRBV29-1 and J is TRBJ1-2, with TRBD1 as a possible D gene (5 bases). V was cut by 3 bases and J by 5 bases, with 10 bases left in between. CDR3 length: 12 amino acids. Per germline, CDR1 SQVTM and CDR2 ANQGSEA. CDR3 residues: CSVDLEGYGYTF. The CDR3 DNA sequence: TGCAGCGTTGATCTGGAGGGGTATGGCTACACCTTC. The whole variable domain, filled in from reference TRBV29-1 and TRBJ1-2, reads SAVISQKPSRDICQRGTSLTIQCQVDSQVTMMFWYRQQPGQSLTLIATANQGSEATYESGFVIDKFPISRPNLTFSTLTVSNMSPEDSSIYLCSVDLEGYGYTFGSGTRLTVV.

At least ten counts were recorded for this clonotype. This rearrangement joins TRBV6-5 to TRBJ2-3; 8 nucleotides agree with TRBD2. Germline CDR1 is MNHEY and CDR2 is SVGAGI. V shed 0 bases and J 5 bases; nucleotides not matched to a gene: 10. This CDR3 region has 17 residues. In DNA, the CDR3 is TGTGCCAGCAGTTACTCCTTACACCGGGGGGGCAGAGATACGCAGTATTTT. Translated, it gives CASSYSLHRGGRDTQYF.

DNA of the CDR3: TGTGCCTGGAGTGTACGCAGGGACCTTTCCTACGAGCAGTACTTC. It is translated as CAWSVRRDLSYEQYF. The chain joins TRBV30 to TRBJ2-7; the D gene could be TRBD1 or TRBD2 (5 bases each). V was pared by 0 bases and J by 1 base, with 13 bases between. Germline values: CDR1 GTSNPN, CDR2 SVGIG (reference sequence). The CDR3 runs to 15 residues.

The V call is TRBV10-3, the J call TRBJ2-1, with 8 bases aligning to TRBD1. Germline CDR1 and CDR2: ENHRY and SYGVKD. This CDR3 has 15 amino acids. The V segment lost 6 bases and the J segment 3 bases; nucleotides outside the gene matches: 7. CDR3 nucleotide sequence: TGTGCCATCAGGGTTGGACAGGGAATCTACAATGAGCAGTTCTTC. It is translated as CAIRVGQGIYNEQFF.

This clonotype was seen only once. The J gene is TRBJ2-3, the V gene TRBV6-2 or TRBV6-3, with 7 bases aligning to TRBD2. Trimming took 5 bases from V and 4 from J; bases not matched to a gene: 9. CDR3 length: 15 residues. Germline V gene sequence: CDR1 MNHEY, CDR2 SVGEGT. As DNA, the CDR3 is TGTGCCAGCAGTGGCCCTAGCGGAGCGCCAGATACGCAGTATTTT. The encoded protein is CASSGPSGAPDTQYF.

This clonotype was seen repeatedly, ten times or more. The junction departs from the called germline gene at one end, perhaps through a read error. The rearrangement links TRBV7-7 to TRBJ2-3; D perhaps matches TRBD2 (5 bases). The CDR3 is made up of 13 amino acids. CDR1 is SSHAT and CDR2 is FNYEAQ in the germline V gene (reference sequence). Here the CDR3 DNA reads TGTGCTAGCAGCGCGCTTCGGAGGGATACGCAGTATTTT. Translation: CASSALRRDTQYF. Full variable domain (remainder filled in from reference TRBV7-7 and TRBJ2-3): GAGVSQSPRYKVTKRGQDVTLRCDPISSHATLYWYQQALGQGPEFLTYFNYEAQPDKSGLPSDRFSAERPEGSISTLTIQRTEQRDSAMYRCASSALRRDTQYFGPGTRLTVL.

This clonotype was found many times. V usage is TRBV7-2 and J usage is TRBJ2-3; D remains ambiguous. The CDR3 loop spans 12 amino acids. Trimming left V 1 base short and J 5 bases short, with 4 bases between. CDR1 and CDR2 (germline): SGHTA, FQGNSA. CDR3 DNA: TGTGCCAGCAGCTTAGTTGTAGATACGCAGTATTTT. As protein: CASSLVVDTQYF.

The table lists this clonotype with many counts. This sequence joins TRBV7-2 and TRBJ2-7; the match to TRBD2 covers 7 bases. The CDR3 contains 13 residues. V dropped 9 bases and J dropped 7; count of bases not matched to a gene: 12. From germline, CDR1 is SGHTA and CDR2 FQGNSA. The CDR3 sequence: CASQRDGVLEQYF. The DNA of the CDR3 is TGTGCCAGTCAGCGGGACGGAGTTTTGGAGCAGTACTTC.

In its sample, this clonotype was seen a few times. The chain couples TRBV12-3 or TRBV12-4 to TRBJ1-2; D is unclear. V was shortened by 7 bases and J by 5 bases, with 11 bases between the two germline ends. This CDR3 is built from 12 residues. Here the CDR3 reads CASTLGMYGYTF. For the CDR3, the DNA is TGTGCCAGCACACTCGGGATGTATGGCTACACCTTC.

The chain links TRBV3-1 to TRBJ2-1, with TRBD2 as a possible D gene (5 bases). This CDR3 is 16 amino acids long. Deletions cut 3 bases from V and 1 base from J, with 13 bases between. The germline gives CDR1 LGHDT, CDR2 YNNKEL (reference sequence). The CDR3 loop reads CASSQRVTRSYNEQFF. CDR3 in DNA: TGTGCCAGCAGCCAGCGGGTCACTCGGTCCTACAATGAGCAGTTCTTC.

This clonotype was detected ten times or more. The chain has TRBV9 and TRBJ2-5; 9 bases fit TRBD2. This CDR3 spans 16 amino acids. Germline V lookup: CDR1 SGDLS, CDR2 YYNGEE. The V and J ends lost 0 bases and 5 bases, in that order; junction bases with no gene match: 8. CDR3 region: CASSVVPSGIQETQYF. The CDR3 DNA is TGTGCCAGCAGCGTAGTGCCTAGCGGGATCCAGGAGACCCAGTACTTC.

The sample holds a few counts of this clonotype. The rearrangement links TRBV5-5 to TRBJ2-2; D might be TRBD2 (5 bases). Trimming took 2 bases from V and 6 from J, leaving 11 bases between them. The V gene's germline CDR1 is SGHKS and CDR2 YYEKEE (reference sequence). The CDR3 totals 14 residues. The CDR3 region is CASSFRLIPGELFF. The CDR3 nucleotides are TGTGCCAGCAGCTTTCGACTAATTCCCGGGGAGCTGTTTTTT.

The CDR3 DNA sequence: TGTGCCAGCAGCACCGCGGGGCAGGGATACGAAGCTTTCTTT. Translation: CASSTAGQGYEAFF. The chain uses TRBV7-9 and TRBJ1-1; tentative D call: TRBD1 (5 bases). The CDR3 has 14 residues. CDR1 is SEHNR and CDR2 is FQNEAQ in the germline V gene (reference sequence). The V end lost 5 bases, the J end lost 8 bases, and 18 bases lay between the germline ends.

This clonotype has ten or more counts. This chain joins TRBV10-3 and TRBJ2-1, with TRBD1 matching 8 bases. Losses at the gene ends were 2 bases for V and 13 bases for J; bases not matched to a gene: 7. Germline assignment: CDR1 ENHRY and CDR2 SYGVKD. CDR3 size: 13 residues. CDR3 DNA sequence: TGTGCCATCAGTGAGACCAGGGGGCGCGGACAGTTCTTC. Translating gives CAISETRGRGQFF.

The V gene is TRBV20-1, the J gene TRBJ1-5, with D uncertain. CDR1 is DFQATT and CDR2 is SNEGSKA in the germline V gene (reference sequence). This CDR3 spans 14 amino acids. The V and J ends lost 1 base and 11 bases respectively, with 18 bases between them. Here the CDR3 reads CSARGARGLGAQHF. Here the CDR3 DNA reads TGCAGTGCTAGAGGGGCCCGCGGGCTCGGGGCCCAGCATTTT.

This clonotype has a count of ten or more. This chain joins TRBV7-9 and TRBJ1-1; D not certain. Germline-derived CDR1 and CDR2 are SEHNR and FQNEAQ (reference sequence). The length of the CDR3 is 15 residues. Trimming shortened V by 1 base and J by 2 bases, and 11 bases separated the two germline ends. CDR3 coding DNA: TGTGCCAGCAGCTTAGGTCCACAGAGAAACACTGAAGCTTTCTTT. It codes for CASSLGPQRNTEAFF.

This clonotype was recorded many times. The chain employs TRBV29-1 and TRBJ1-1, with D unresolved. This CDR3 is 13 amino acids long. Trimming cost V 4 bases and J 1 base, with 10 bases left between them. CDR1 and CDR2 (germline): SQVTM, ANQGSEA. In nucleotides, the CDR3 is TGCAGCGTTGCCCCTCAATGGAACACTGAAGCTTTCTTT. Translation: CSVAPQWNTEAFF.

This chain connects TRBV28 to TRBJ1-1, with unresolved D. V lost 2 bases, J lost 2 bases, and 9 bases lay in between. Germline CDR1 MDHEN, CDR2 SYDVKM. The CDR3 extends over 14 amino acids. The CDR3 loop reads CASSLGMTNTEAFF. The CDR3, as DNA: TGTGCCAGCAGTTTAGGTATGACTAACACTGAAGCTTTCTTT. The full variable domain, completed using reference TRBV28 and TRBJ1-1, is DVKVTQSSRYLVKRTGEKVFLECVQDMDHENMFWYRQDPGLGLRLIYFSYDVKMKEKGDIPEGYSVSREKKERFSLILESASTNQTSMYLCASSLGMTNTEAFFGQGTRLTVV.

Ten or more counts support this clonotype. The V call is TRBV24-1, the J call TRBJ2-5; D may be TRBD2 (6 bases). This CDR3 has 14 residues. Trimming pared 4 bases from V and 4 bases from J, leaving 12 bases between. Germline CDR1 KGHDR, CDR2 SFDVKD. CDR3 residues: CATSDRDWRETQYF. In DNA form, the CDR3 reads TGTGCCACCAGTGACAGGGACTGGCGAGAGACCCAGTACTTC.

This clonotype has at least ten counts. CDR3 loop: CSAEWGGQPQHF. CDR3 nucleotides: TGCAGTGCCGAATGGGGGGGACAGCCCCAGCATTTT. The chain combines TRBV20-1 with TRBJ1-5; possible D gene TRBD1, 5 bases. Germline CDR1 and CDR2: DFQATT and SNEGSKA (reference sequence). Trimming removed 6 bases from V and 7 bases from J, with 13 bases in between. The CDR3 contains 12 residues.

CDR3 bases: TGCAGTGCTAGAGATCCTAGCGGGTACTCCTACGAGCAGTACTTC. Translating it yields CSARDPSGYSYEQYF. The V gene is TRBV20-1, the J gene TRBJ2-7; 8 bases fit TRBD2. The CDR3 sequence is 15 residues long. V lost 0 bases and J lost 0; bases outside the gene matches: 4. Germline values: CDR1 DFQATT, CDR2 SNEGSKA (reference sequence).

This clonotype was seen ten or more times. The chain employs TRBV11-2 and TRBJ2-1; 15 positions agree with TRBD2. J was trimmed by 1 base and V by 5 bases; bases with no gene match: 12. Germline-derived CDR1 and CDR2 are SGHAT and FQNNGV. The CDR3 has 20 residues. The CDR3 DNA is TGTGCCAGCAGCGCGGAACCGGGACTAGCGGGAGGTACGTCCTACAATGAGCAGTTCTTC. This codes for CASSAEPGLAGGTSYNEQFF.

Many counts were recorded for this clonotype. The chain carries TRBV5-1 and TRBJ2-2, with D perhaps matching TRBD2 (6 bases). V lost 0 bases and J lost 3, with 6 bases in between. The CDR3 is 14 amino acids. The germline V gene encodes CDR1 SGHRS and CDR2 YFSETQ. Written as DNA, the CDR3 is TGCGCCAGCAGCTTGGTAGCGGACACCGGGGAGCTGTTTTTT. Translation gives CASSLVADTGELFF. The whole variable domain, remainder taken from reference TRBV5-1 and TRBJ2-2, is KAGVTQTPRYLIKTRGQQVTLSCSPISGHRSVSWYQQTPGQGLQFLFEYFSETQRNKGNFPGRFSGRQFSNSRSEMNVSTLELGDSALYLCASSLVADTGELFFGEGSRLTVL.

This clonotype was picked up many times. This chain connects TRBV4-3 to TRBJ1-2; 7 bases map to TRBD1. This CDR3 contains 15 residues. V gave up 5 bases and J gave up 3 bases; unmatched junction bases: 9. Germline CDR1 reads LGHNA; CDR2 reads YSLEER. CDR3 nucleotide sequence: TGCGCCAGCAGCGCCCGGGACAGCCGGGACTATGGCTACACCTTC. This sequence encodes CASSARDSRDYGYTF.

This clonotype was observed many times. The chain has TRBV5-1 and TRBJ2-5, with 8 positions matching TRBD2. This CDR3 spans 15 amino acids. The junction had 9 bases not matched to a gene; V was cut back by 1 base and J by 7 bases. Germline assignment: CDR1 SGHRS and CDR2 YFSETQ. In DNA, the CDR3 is TGCGCCAGCAGCTTGAGCACTAGCGGCCAGAGGACCCAGTACTTC. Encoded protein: CASSLSTSGQRTQYF. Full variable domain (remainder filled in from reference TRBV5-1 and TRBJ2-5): KAGVTQTPRYLIKTRGQQVTLSCSPISGHRSVSWYQQTPGQGLQFLFEYFSETQRNKGNFPGRFSGRQFSNSRSEMNVSTLELGDSALYLCASSLSTSGQRTQYFGPGTRLLVL.

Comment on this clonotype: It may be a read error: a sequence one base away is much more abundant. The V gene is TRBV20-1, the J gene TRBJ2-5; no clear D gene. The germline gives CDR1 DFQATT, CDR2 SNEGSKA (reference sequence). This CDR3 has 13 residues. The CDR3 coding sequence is TGCAGTGCTAGAGAGGGCAACCAAGAGACCCAGTGCTTC. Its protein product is CSAREGNQETQCF.

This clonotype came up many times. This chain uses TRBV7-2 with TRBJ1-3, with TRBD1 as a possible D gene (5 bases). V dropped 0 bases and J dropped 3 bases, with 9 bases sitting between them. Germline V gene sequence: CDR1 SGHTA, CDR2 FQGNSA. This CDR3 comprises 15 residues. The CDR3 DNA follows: TGTGCCAGCAGCTTAGCGGGGCCAGGTGGAAACACCATATATTTT. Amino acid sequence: CASSLAGPGGNTIYF.

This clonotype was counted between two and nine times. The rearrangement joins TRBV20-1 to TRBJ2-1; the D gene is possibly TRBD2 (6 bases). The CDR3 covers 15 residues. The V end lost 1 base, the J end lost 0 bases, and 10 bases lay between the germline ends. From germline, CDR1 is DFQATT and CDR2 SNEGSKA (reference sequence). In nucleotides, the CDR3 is TGCAGTGCTAGAGGCGGGGTAAGCTCCTACAATGAGCAGTTCTTC. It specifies CSARGGVSSYNEQFF.